The T cell receptor (beta chain) described here comes from a study of blood T cell repertoires in COVID-19. About the study: COVID-19 samples from acute and convalescent phases originated in the United States, Italy and Spain. From T cells, B-cell-depleted T cells, or PBMCs came the material, which was cDNA or gDNA.

The assay was immunoSEQ multiplex PCR, and TCRdb's table has in-frame clones only and misses some. The sample has roughly 68,000 clones, roughly nine tenths seen once; the top ten hold 4.5% to 5%. This CDR3 contains 14 residues. V shed 6 bases, J shed 6 bases, and the junction held 6 bases outside the gene matches. The V gene's germline CDR1 is SGHTA and CDR2 FQGTGA. On this clone: Other DNA sequences from this sample encode an identical CDR3 as well.

The material sequenced was peripheral blood. The receptor's source is a woman aged 45-59 years with active COVID-19. V and J are TRBV7-3 and TRBJ2-1; 9 positions match TRBD1. The CDR3 DNA sequence: TGTGCCAGCAGTCCCGGGACAGGGTCCAATGAGCAGTTCTTC. Protein product: CASSPGTGSNEQFF.